This is a list of T cell receptor beta chains from one sample in a study of T cells in Graves' hyperthyroidism and ophthalmopathy. TCRdb re-analysed the multiplex PCR reads in MiXCR, keeping a single row per CDR3 protein. The sample records approximately 740,000 distinct CDR3 sequences, 14% being singletons. The sample was blood. The receptors stem from a woman between 18 and 30 years old with Graves' hyperthyroidism. Both conserved end residues are part of each CDR3. Each record gives: clone size, J gene, V gene, D gene, CDR3 protein, CDR3 DNA. A D gene is named only where the DNA matches it firmly. The size field is filled for only some rows; it gives once, few, many or a size class.

>.|TRBJ2-5|TRBV20-1|.
CSARGTVKETQYF
TGCAGTGCTAGAGGGACAGTTAAAGAGACCCAGTACTTC
>.|TRBJ2-3|TRBV5-1|TRBD2
CASSLAASGGSTDTQYF
TGCGCCAGCAGCTTGGCGGCTAGCGGGGGTAGCACAGATACGCAGTATTTT
>many|TRBJ2-7|TRBV12-3/TRBV12-4|TRBD2
CASSTAGSGIGYEQYF
TGTGCCAGCAGTACCGCGGGTAGCGGGATCGGGTACGAGCAGTACTTC
>.|TRBJ2-5|TRBV2|TRBD1
CASRRDSKETQYF
TGTGCCAGCAGGAGGGACAGCAAAGAGACCCAGTACTTC
>.|TRBJ2-1|TRBV5-1|.
CASSLVLIDEQFF
TGCGCCAGCAGCTTGGTGCTAATCGATGAGCAGTTCTTC
>many|TRBJ2-3|TRBV7-9|.
CASSLGDFSTDTQYF
TGTGCCAGCAGCTTAGGGGATTTTAGCACAGATACGCAGTATTTT
>few|TRBJ1-4|TRBV7-9|.
CASSPPGAVGPELFF
TGTGCCAGCAGCCCCCCCGGTGCGGTGGGTCCGGAACTGTTTTTT
>many|TRBJ2-7|TRBV28|.
CASSRSGYEQYF
TGTGCCAGCAGCAGAAGTGGATACGAGCAGTACTTC
>.|TRBJ2-3|TRBV27|TRBD2
CASIVSGRSTDTQYF
TGTGCCAGCATTGTTAGCGGGCGCAGCACAGATACGCAGTATTTT
>.|TRBJ2-7|TRBV30|TRBD2
CAWSVGTSGSASYEQYF
TGTGCCTGGAGTGTGGGGACTAGCGGGAGCGCCTCCTACGAGCAGTACTTC
>.|TRBJ2-3|TRBV20-1|TRBD2
CSASAPSGSTDTQYF
TGCAGTGCTAGCGCGCCTAGCGGGAGCACAGATACGCAGTATTTT
>many|TRBJ1-2|TRBV6-1|.
CAGSQDLPTDGYTF
TGTGCCGGATCTCAGGACCTGCCGACGGATGGCTACACCTTC
>many|TRBJ2-1|TRBV11-1|.
CASSLRQGSYNEQFF
TGTGCCAGCAGCTTAAGGCAGGGATCCTACAATGAGCAGTTCTTC
>many|TRBJ1-1|TRBV27|TRBD1
CASSNRGTNTEAFF
TGTGCCAGCAGTAACAGGGGGACGAACACTGAAGCTTTCTTT
>.|TRBJ2-3|TRBV7-9|TRBD2
CASSKGLAGGPALYTQYF
TGTGCCAGCAGCAAGGGACTAGCGGGAGGGCCGGCATTGTATACGCAGTATTTT
>few|TRBJ1-2|TRBV7-2|.
CASSFGSNYGYTF
TGTGCCAGCAGCTTTGGATCTAACTATGGCTACACCTTC
>.|TRBJ1-5|TRBV7-9|.
CASSTGTPYQPQHF
TGTGCCAGCAGCACTGGGACACCCTATCAGCCCCAGCATTTT
>.|TRBJ1-2|TRBV29-1|.
CSVEDPRDPRVDYGYTF
TGCAGCGTTGAAGATCCCCGGGACCCAAGGGTAGACTATGGCTACACCTTC
>few|TRBJ1-3|TRBV4-2|TRBD1
CASSRAVGGRTGSGNTIYF
TGTGCCAGCAGCCGGGCCGTGGGGGGCCGGACAGGCTCTGGAAACACCATATATTTT
>.|TRBJ2-7|TRBV6-1|TRBD1
CASSGGTGAEEQYF
TGTGCCAGCAGTGGGGGGACAGGGGCAGAAGAGCAGTACTTC
>.|TRBJ2-1|TRBV7-9|TRBD2
CASSLWLVAGGLDNEQFF
TGTGCCAGCAGCTTATGGTTGGTTGCGGGAGGGCTCGACAATGAGCAGTTCTTC
>many|TRBJ2-1|TRBV7-2|.
CASSLLPRSSYNEQFF
TGTGCCAGCAGCCTCTTACCGCGAAGCTCCTACAATGAGCAGTTCTTC
>.|TRBJ1-4|TRBV10-3|TRBD1
CAISESGDRNEKLFF
TGTGCCATCAGTGAGTCGGGGGACAGAAATGAAAAACTGTTTTTT
>many|TRBJ1-2|TRBV29-1|TRBD1
CSVRHRGQGITNYGYTF
TGCAGCGTCCGGCACCGGGGACAGGGAATTACTAACTATGGCTACACCTTC
>few|TRBJ2-5|TRBV29-1|.
CSVGRLQETQYF
TGCAGCGTTGGTCGACTCCAAGAGACCCAGTACTTC
>many|TRBJ1-1|TRBV20-1|.
CSARMRDTEAFF
TGCAGTGCTAGGATGAGGGACACTGAAGCTTTCTTT
>.|TRBJ1-2|TRBV6-5|.
CASSYYGRSADGYTF
TGTGCCAGCAGTTACTATGGCAGGTCCGCCGATGGCTACACCTTC
>few|TRBJ1-3|TRBV6-2/TRBV6-3|.
CASSYSDGGNTIYF
TGTGCCAGCAGTTACTCGGACGGAGGAAACACCATATATTTT
>few|TRBJ1-2|TRBV2|TRBD1
CASSKERDSHYGYTF
TGTGCCAGCAGTAAAGAACGGGACAGCCACTATGGCTACACCTTC
>few|TRBJ1-4|TRBV12-3/TRBV12-4|.
CASSLDDRKNEKLFF
TGTGCCAGCAGTTTAGATGACAGAAAGAATGAAAAACTGTTTTTT
>.|TRBJ1-5|TRBV6-1|.
CATSGHSGDQPQHF
TGTGCCACCTCCGGTCATAGCGGGGATCAGCCCCAGCATTTT
>few|TRBJ2-3|TRBV10-3|TRBD1
CAITSGTGSTDTQYF
TGTGCCATCACCTCGGGGACAGGAAGCACAGATACGCAGTATTTT
>many|TRBJ2-3|TRBV2|.
CASSEDVTDTQYF
TGTGCCAGCAGTGAAGACGTCACAGATACGCAGTATTTT
>few|TRBJ2-5|TRBV28|.
CASRIGGRETQYF
TGTGCCAGCAGGATCGGGGGAAGAGAGACCCAGTACTTC
>many|TRBJ2-1|TRBV20-1|.
CSARDWGRGRAYNEQFF
TGCAGTGCTAGAGATTGGGGCAGGGGGAGGGCCTACAATGAGCAGTTCTTC
>many|TRBJ2-7|TRBV2|TRBD2
CASRGLAGGLDEQYF
TGTGCCAGCAGAGGACTAGCGGGAGGGTTGGACGAGCAGTACTTC
>many|TRBJ2-5|TRBV12-3/TRBV12-4|TRBD2
CASSGDSPSGSQETQYF
TGTGCCAGCAGTGGGGACAGTCCTAGCGGGAGTCAAGAGACCCAGTACTTC
>.|TRBJ2-1|TRBV6-1|.
CASSYKGGGFYNEQFF
TGTGCCAGCAGTTACAAGGGGGGGGGTTTCTACAATGAGCAGTTCTTC
>few|TRBJ2-7|TRBV19|.
CASSGPRANEQYF
TGTGCCAGTAGTGGTCCCCGTGCCAACGAGCAGTACTTC
>many|TRBJ1-2|TRBV28|.
CASRGPGYTF
TGTGCCAGCAGGGGACCTGGCTACACCTTC
>many|TRBJ2-5|TRBV27|.
CASSPRTARPETQYF
TGTGCCAGCAGTCCCAGGACTGCTCGACCCGAGACCCAGTACTTC
>many|TRBJ2-2|TRBV7-2|.
CASSLLRAGELFF
TGTGCCAGCAGCTTACTCCGGGCCGGGGAGCTGTTTTTT
>.|TRBJ1-4|TRBV6-1|TRBD1
CASSSRGSTNEKLFF
TGTGCCAGCTCATCCAGGGGGTCCACTAATGAAAAACTGTTTTTT
>.|TRBJ1-2|TRBV29-1|TRBD1
CSVEDDRGGGYTF
TGCAGCGTTGAAGATGACAGGGGTGGCGGCTACACCTTC
>.|TRBJ2-1|TRBV3-1|TRBD2
CASSQDTSGDEGEQFF
TGTGCCAGCAGCCAAGATACCAGCGGGGACGAGGGAGAGCAGTTCTTC
>.|TRBJ1-4|TRBV5-8|.
CASSFKNLNEKLFF
TGTGCCAGCAGCTTCAAAAATCTTAATGAAAAACTGTTTTTT
>.|TRBJ2-7|TRBV6-5|TRBD2
CASSYRGRRGSGRAGYEQYF
TGTGCCAGCAGTTACCGGGGCCGCCGGGGTAGCGGGAGGGCCGGGTACGAGCAGTACTTC
>once|TRBJ2-6|TRBV9|TRBD1
CASSVNRGPGANVLTF
TGTGCCAGCAGCGTCAACAGGGGGCCTGGGGCCAACGTCCTGACTTTC
>many|TRBJ2-3|TRBV3-1|.
CASSQFNSPWAADTQYF
TGTGCCAGCAGCCAATTTAACAGTCCGTGGGCGGCAGATACGCAGTATTTT
>few|TRBJ2-5|TRBV28|.
CASSLAGLDGETQYF
TGTGCCAGCAGTTTAGCCGGACTCGACGGGGAGACCCAGTACTTC
>few|TRBJ2-4|TRBV29-1|TRBD2
CSVEAELADLAKNIQYF
TGCAGCGTTGAAGCCGAACTAGCGGATCTAGCCAAAAACATTCAGTACTTC
>few|TRBJ2-7|TRBV7-6|TRBD1
CASSLGQGGFVEQYF
TGTGCCAGCAGCTTAGGACAGGGGGGCTTCGTCGAGCAGTACTTC
>few|TRBJ2-7|TRBV19|.
CASSTDGVREQYF
TGTGCCAGTAGTACCGACGGGGTCCGCGAGCAGTACTTC